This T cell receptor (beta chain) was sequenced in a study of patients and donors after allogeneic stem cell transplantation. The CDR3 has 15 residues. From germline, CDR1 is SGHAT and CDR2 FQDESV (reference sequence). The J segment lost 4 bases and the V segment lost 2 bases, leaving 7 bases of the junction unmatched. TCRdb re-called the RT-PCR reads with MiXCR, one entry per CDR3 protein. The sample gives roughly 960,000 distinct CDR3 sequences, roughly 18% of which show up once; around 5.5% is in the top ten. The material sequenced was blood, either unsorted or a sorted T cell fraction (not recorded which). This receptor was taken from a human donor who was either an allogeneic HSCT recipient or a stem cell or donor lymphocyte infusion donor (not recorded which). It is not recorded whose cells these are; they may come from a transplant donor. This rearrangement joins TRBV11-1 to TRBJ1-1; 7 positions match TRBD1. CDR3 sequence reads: CASSLRQGTGTEAFF. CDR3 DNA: TGTGCCAGCAGCTTAAGACAGGGTACGGGCACTGAAGCTTTCTTT.